Following are 27 T cell receptor beta chains from one sample sequenced in a study of cytomegalovirus exposure and HLA in healthy donors. Assay used: immunoSEQ multiplex PCR; TCRdb lists only in-frame clones, some missing. The data hold roughly 250,000 clones, with 75% to 90% observed a single time. The source material was PBMCs. The receptors here all came from a woman in her thirties in good health and CMV-seropositive.

This clone was counted a single time. V and J are TRBV19 and TRBJ1-1, with TRBD1 matching over 7 bases. V lost 8 bases and J lost 8; bases outside the gene matches: 14. This CDR3 is 14 amino acids long. CDR1 is LNHDA and CDR2 is SQIVND in the germline V gene (reference sequence). This chain's CDR3 is CASGYRGSLGEAFF. In DNA, the CDR3 is TGTGCCAGTGGATACAGGGGAAGCTTAGGGGAAGCTTTCTTT. Variable domain in full (rest from reference TRBV19 and TRBJ1-1): DGGITQSPKYLFRKEGQNVTLSCEQNLNHDAMYWYRQDPGQGLRLIYYSQIVNDFQKGDIAEGYSVSREKKESFPLTVTSAQKNPTAFYLCASGYRGSLGEAFFGQGTRLTVV.

The gene calls are TRBV11-1 and TRBJ2-7; 7 bases are shared with TRBD1. The V gene end was trimmed by 1 base and the J gene end by 3 bases; junction bases not matched to a gene: 0. CDR1 is SGHAT, CDR2 FQDESV, per germline (reference sequence). The CDR3 consists of 13 residues. The CDR3 reads CASSLDRGYEQYF. The CDR3 DNA reads TGTGCCAGCAGCTTAGACAGGGGCTACGAGCAGTACTTC.

The chain employs TRBV11-2 and TRBJ2-1, with a possible D match to TRBD1 (5 bases). The CDR3 runs 16 residues. CDR1 and CDR2 from the germline V gene are SGHAT and FQNNGV. V was clipped by 1 base and J by 1 base, with 11 bases between them. The CDR3 protein is CASSLAPQVSYNEQFF. CDR3 nucleotide sequence: TGTGCCAGCAGCTTAGCCCCACAGGTATCCTACAATGAGCAGTTCTTC.

The chain uses TRBV10-3 and TRBJ2-3; 8 bases agree with TRBD2. This CDR3 region has 13 residues. The V gene end was trimmed by 10 bases and the J gene end by 4 bases; junction bases not matched to a gene: 7. CDR1 is ENHRY and CDR2 is SYGVKD in the germline V gene. CDR3 nucleotides: TGTGCCACCAGCGGGAGTGAGGCAGATACGCAGTATTTT. This codes for CATSGSEADTQYF.

The chain employs TRBV14 and TRBJ2-7; tentative D call: TRBD2 (6 bases). Germline V gene data show CDR1 as SGHDN and CDR2 as FVKESK. Between the trimmed V and J ends, which lost 4 bases and 5 bases, there was a span of 9 bases. The CDR3 runs to 12 residues. The CDR3 is CASSLGLNEQYF. In DNA, the CDR3 is TGTGCCAGCAGCCTAGGACTAAACGAGCAGTACTTC.

Regarding this clone: A much bigger clone sits one base away, suggesting this may be a read error. The chain carries TRBV18 and TRBJ1-2; D is possibly TRBD1 (6 bases). This CDR3 comprises 12 residues. Trimming took off 2 bases at V and 6 bases at J, with 7 bases between the two ends. Germline lookup yields CDR1 KGHSH and CDR2 LQKENI. The chain's CDR3 is CASSPEGDGYTF. The CDR3 bases are TGTGCCAGCTCACCAGAGGGGGATGGCTACACCTTC.

This chain uses TRBV5-1 with TRBJ2-7; 8 bases fit TRBD2. The germline V gene encodes CDR1 SGHRS and CDR2 YFSETQ. The V and J ends lost 1 base and 6 bases, in that order; junction bases with no gene match: 6. CDR3 length: 14 residues. CDR3 residues: CASSLTRGGREQYF. CDR3 sequence (DNA): TGCGCCAGCAGCTTGACCCGGGGGGGCCGCGAGCAGTACTTC.

The rearrangement links TRBV5-1 to TRBJ1-2, with a possible D match to TRBD1 (6 bases). Germline assignment: CDR1 SGHRS and CDR2 YFSETQ. The CDR3 extends over 15 amino acids. V dropped 4 bases and J dropped 0 bases, with 13 bases sitting between them. CDR3 nucleotides: TGCGCCAGCAGCGACCCCGGACAGCCTAACTATGGCTACACCTTC. This sequence encodes CASSDPGQPNYGYTF.

The rearrangement links TRBV15 to TRBJ1-2; 9 bases map to TRBD1. The germline V gene encodes CDR1 LNHNV and CDR2 YYDKDF (reference sequence). J gave up 8 bases and V 0 bases, and 10 bases lay outside the gene matches. The CDR3 is made up of 16 amino acids. The CDR3 here is CATSREGGQGSRGYTF. The CDR3 region has the DNA TGTGCCACCAGCAGAGAGGGGGGACAGGGTAGTCGGGGCTACACCTTC. The variable domain in full, completed from reference TRBV15 and TRBJ1-2, reads DAMVIQNPRYQVTQFGKPVTLSCSQTLNHNVMYWYQQKSSQAPKLLFHYYDKDFNNEADTPDNFQSRRPNTSFCFLDIRSPGLGDTAMYLCATSREGGQGSRGYTFGSGTRLTVV.

This chain uses TRBV15 with TRBJ2-3; D gene ambiguous. This CDR3 comprises 13 residues. The germline CDR1 and CDR2 sequences are LNHNV and YYDKDF (reference sequence). V gave up 1 base and J gave up 3 bases, with 5 bases separating them. The CDR3 loop reads CATSRAPTDTQYF. Here the CDR3 DNA reads TGTGCCACCAGCAGAGCCCCGACAGATACGCAGTATTTT.

This clone came up a few times. V usage is TRBV28 and J usage is TRBJ1-1; 7 nucleotides match TRBD1. Germline V gene data show CDR1 as MDHEN and CDR2 as SYDVKM. This CDR3 is built from 13 residues. The V gene end was trimmed by 5 bases and the J gene end by 8 bases; junction bases not matched to a gene: 8. CDR3 loop: CASSPTNRGEAFF. For the CDR3, the DNA is TGTGCCAGCAGTCCGACAAACAGGGGCGAAGCTTTCTTT.

The genes are TRBV7-9 and TRBJ1-2; TRBD1 is a possible D gene (5 bases). The V end was cut by 4 bases, the J end by 5 bases, with 11 bases between. Germline lookup yields CDR1 SEHNR and CDR2 FQNEAQ (reference sequence). This CDR3 region has 13 residues. The CDR3 DNA reads as TGTGCCAGCAGCTCGACAGCGATTTATGGCTACACCTTC. This encodes CASSSTAIYGYTF.

The chain recombines TRBV9 with TRBJ2-1; D is possibly TRBD2 (6 bases). Trimming took 1 base from V and 0 from J, leaving 14 bases between them. CDR3 length: 17 amino acids. The germline V gene encodes CDR1 SGDLS and CDR2 YYNGEE. The CDR3 sequence: CASSVSGDASSYNEQFF. The CDR3 nucleotides are TGTGCCAGCAGCGTATCGGGAGACGCGAGCTCCTACAATGAGCAGTTCTTC.

The chain employs TRBV20-1 and TRBJ2-5, with D possibly matching TRBD1 (6 bases). The CDR3 covers 11 residues. Germline loops: CDR1 DFQATT, CDR2 SNEGSKA (reference sequence). Between the trimmed V and J ends, which lost 7 bases and 10 bases, there was a span of 16 bases. CDR3 residues: CSGEVTGNQYF. In DNA, the CDR3 is TGCAGTGGAGAGGTGACAGGTAACCAGTACTTC.

This chain links TRBV4-1 with TRBJ2-1, with TRBD2 matching 12 bases. The germline gives CDR1 MGHRA, CDR2 YSYEKL. V shed 0 bases and J 12 bases; nucleotides not matched to a gene: 12. The CDR3 covers 17 residues. CDR3 protein: CASSQEARLAGGLGQFF. In nucleotides, the CDR3 is TGCGCCAGCAGCCAAGAGGCGCGTCTAGCGGGAGGGTTGGGGCAGTTCTTC.

V is TRBV7-9 and J is TRBJ1-3, with TRBD1 as a possible D gene (5 bases). This CDR3 comprises 15 residues. Deletions cut 2 bases from V and 4 bases from J, with 12 bases between. Germline lookup yields CDR1 SEHNR and CDR2 FQNEAQ (reference sequence). The CDR3 DNA reads TGTGCCAGCAGCTTACTGGGGCATCCGGGAAACACCATATATTTT. As protein: CASSLLGHPGNTIYF.

The chain is built from TRBV11-1 and TRBJ2-1, with D possibly being TRBD2 (7 bases). The V gene's germline CDR1 is SGHAT and CDR2 FQDESV (reference sequence). The CDR3 consists of 17 residues. V was clipped by 2 bases and J by 3 bases, with 17 bases between them. The CDR3 loop reads CASSLLRGGGGYNEQFF. DNA for the CDR3: TGTGCCAGCAGCTTATTGAGGGGGGGAGGAGGCTACAATGAGCAGTTCTTC.

V is TRBV12-5 and J is TRBJ2-7, with a tentative D call TRBD2 (5 bases). The V gene lost 8 bases and the J gene lost 5 bases, with 13 bases spanning the gap. Germline V gives CDR1 LGHNT, CDR2 FRNRAP. CDR3 length: 12 residues. The CDR3: CASLEGINEQYF. CDR3 coding DNA: TGTGCTAGTCTTGAGGGAATCAACGAGCAGTACTTC.

This chain connects TRBV6-5 to TRBJ2-7, with a weak D call TRBD2 (6 bases). CDR1 and CDR2 (germline): MNHEY, SVGAGI. There are 13 residues in the CDR3. Trimming took 6 bases from V and 0 from J, leaving 9 bases between them. CDR3 sequence (DNA): TGTGCCAGCAGGCGGGAAGACTCCTACGAGCAGTACTTC. This gives the protein CASRREDSYEQYF.

J is TRBJ2-7 and V is TRBV5-4, with 7 bases lining up with TRBD2. The CDR3 totals 14 residues. V was clipped by 0 bases and J by 2 bases; unmatched bases: 2. Germline CDR1 reads SGHNT; CDR2 reads YYREEE (reference sequence). As DNA, the CDR3 is TGTGCCAGCAGCTTGGAAGCGGGGACCTACGAGCAGTACTTC. This encodes CASSLEAGTYEQYF.

The chain uses TRBV29-1 and TRBJ2-7; D might be TRBD2 (5 bases). CDR3 length: 14 amino acids. CDR1 and CDR2 from the germline V gene are SQVTM and ANQGSEA. Trimming shortened V by 0 bases and J by 5 bases, and 14 bases separated the two germline ends. CDR3: CSVEDLWTGNEQYF. CDR3 bases: TGCAGCGTTGAAGATCTGTGGACCGGGAACGAGCAGTACTTC.

The chain uses TRBV9 and TRBJ2-3; 11 bases align to TRBD2. V trimming: 2 bases; J trimming: 4 bases; junction bases outside the gene matches: 6. The CDR3 extends over 16 amino acids. Germline lookup yields CDR1 SGDLS and CDR2 YYNGEE. The CDR3 region has the DNA TGTGCCAGCAGCGTCCTCCTAGCGGGAGGTTCAGATACGCAGTATTTT. Translated, it gives CASSVLLAGGSDTQYF.

The chain employs TRBV13 and TRBJ2-3; 12 nucleotides align to TRBD2. Trimming removed 5 bases from V and 2 bases from J; junction bases left unmatched: 8. CDR1 and CDR2 (germline): PRHDT, FYEKMQ (reference sequence). This CDR3 has 17 amino acids. The CDR3 spells CASSERTSGTHTDTQYF. CDR3 in DNA: TGTGCCAGCAGCGAGCGGACTAGCGGGACTCACACAGATACGCAGTATTTT.

The chain combines TRBV9 with TRBJ2-3; possible D gene TRBD1, 5 bases. The CDR3 spans 15 residues. The germline V and J ends were trimmed by 0 bases and 2 bases, with 10 bases remaining between them. Germline V lookup: CDR1 SGDLS, CDR2 YYNGEE. CDR3 nucleotides: TGTGCCAGCAGCGTAGGGCGACAGCACACAGATACGCAGTATTTT. As protein: CASSVGRQHTDTQYF.

The V gene is TRBV9, the J gene TRBJ1-1; 7 bases line up with TRBD1. This CDR3 region has 17 residues. CDR1 is SGDLS, CDR2 YYNGEE, per germline. V was clipped by 0 bases and J by 0 bases; unmatched bases: 8. CDR3: CASSVGVAGGLNTEAFF. CDR3 nucleotide sequence: TGTGCCAGCAGCGTAGGTGTTGCAGGGGGATTGAACACTGAAGCTTTCTTT.

The chain combines TRBV11-3 with TRBJ2-1, with 9 bases aligning to TRBD2. V trimming: 0 bases; J trimming: 3 bases; junction bases outside the gene matches: 9. CDR1 is SGHNT and CDR2 is YENEEA in the germline V gene. This CDR3 is built from 18 residues. The CDR3 region has the DNA TGTGCCAGCAGCTTAGATATGGGGCTAGCGGGATACTACAATGAGCAGTTCTTC. Protein sequence: CASSLDMGLAGYYNEQFF.

V is TRBV5-6 and J is TRBJ2-1; maybe TRBD1 (6 bases). The germline V gene encodes CDR1 SGHDT and CDR2 YYEEEE. The CDR3 extends over 15 amino acids. The ends were cut back, 1 base at V and 3 bases at J, with 11 bases in the middle. CDR3 sequence: CASSLIGGLYNEQFF. The CDR3 nucleotides are TGTGCCAGCAGCTTGATTGGGGGCCTCTACAATGAGCAGTTCTTC. Together with reference TRBV5-6 and TRBJ2-1, the CDR3 gives the full variable domain: DAGVTQSPTHLIKTRGQQVTLRCSPKSGHDTVSWYQQALGQGPQFIFQYYEEEERQRGNFPDRFSGHQFPNYSSELNVNALLLGDSALYLCASSLIGGLYNEQFFGPGTRLTVL.